One and the same sample provided the 32 T cell receptor beta chains below, sequenced in a study of cytomegalovirus exposure and HLA in healthy donors. 13 Jbeta primers and 60 Vbeta primers were used for the PCR. Measured with immunoSEQ multiplex PCR; TCRdb has only the in-frame clones, and not every one. The profile covers 100,000 or so clones, with over 75% appearing a single time and over 6.5% taken by the ten largest. The material sequenced was PBMCs. The receptor source for this set is a woman aged 40 to 50 in good health and CMV-seropositive.

V gene TRBV9 combines with J gene TRBJ2-5, with 11 positions matching TRBD2. The V gene's germline CDR1 is SGDLS and CDR2 YYNGEE. The length of the CDR3 is 15 residues. V lost 0 bases to trimming and J lost 5 bases; unmatched junction nucleotides: 3. The CDR3 loop reads CASSVARTSGETQYF. CDR3 nucleotides: TGTGCCAGCAGCGTAGCTAGGACTAGCGGGGAGACCCAGTACTTC.

This rearrangement joins TRBV27 to TRBJ1-4; D call uncertain. CDR1 MNHEY and CDR2 SMNVEV come from the germline V gene (reference sequence). The CDR3 consists of 19 residues. V lost 7 bases to trimming and J lost 7 bases, with 31 bases between them. The CDR3 bases are TGTGCCAGCACCTATGTCCCAATCGCGAACCCAAAGTCGGGTGAAAAACTGTTTTTT. It codes for CASTYVPIANPKSGEKLFF.

The chain joins TRBV5-1 to TRBJ2-1, with D possibly being TRBD2 (7 bases). Germline CDR1 reads SGHRS; CDR2 reads YFSETQ. The V and J ends lost 4 bases and 3 bases respectively, with 11 bases between them. The CDR3 sequence is 14 residues long. The CDR3 DNA follows: TGCGCCAGCAGCGGCGGGGGCGGCTACAATGAGCAGTTCTTC. This sequence encodes CASSGGGGYNEQFF.

The genes are TRBV13 and TRBJ1-3, with D possibly matching TRBD1 (5 bases). The V gene lost 1 base and the J gene lost 1 base, with 5 bases spanning the gap. Germline assignment: CDR1 PRHDT and CDR2 FYEKMQ (reference sequence). The CDR3 has 14 amino acids. This CDR3 reads CASSLAGSGNTIYF. CDR3 bases: TGTGCCAGCAGCTTAGCAGGGTCTGGAAACACCATATATTTT. The entire variable domain, with the rest obtained from reference TRBV13 and TRBJ1-3, is as follows: AAGVIQSPRHLIKEKRETATLKCYPIPRHDTVYWYQQGPGQDPQFLISFYEKMQSDKGSIPDRFSAQQFSDYHSELNMSSLELGDSALYFCASSLAGSGNTIYFGEGSWLTVV.

The rearrangement links TRBV5-1 to TRBJ2-7, with TRBD1 as a possible D gene (6 bases). V lost 4 bases, J lost 0 bases, and 11 bases lay in between. Per the germline V gene, CDR1 is SGHRS and CDR2 is YFSETQ. The CDR3 runs to 14 residues. The CDR3 nucleotides are TGCGCCAGCAGCCAGGACAGACGCTCCTACGAGCAGTACTTC. Translation gives CASSQDRRSYEQYF.

The chain couples TRBV10-3 to TRBJ1-1; TRBD1 might be the D (6 bases). The CDR3 length is 15 residues. Per germline, CDR1 ENHRY and CDR2 SYGVKD. V was clipped by 2 bases and J by 1 base, with 11 bases between them. The CDR3 region has the DNA TGTGCCATCAGTGAGCGGGACACGAAGAACACTGAAGCTTTCTTT. Translation: CAISERDTKNTEAFF.

The chain links TRBV27 to TRBJ1-6, with D perhaps TRBD1 (5 bases). Germline CDR1 reads MNHEY; CDR2 reads SMNVEV (reference sequence). Trimming stripped 2 bases from V and 4 bases from J, with 15 bases between. CDR3 size: 17 residues. The CDR3 protein is CASSLHPSQAYNSPLHF. In DNA form, the CDR3 reads TGTGCCAGCAGTTTACACCCCTCACAGGCATATAATTCACCCCTCCACTTT.

Note on this clone: The same CDR3 can be traced to other DNA sequences in this sample. The chain's CDR3 is CASSTRTGSSYEQYF. The CDR3 nucleotides read TGTGCCAGCAGCACCCGGACAGGGAGCTCCTACGAGCAGTACTTC. The chain employs TRBV11-3 and TRBJ2-7; TRBD1 matches 8 bases. The CDR3 runs 15 residues. V trimming: 5 bases; J trimming: 0 bases; junction bases outside the gene matches: 6. CDR1 is SGHNT, CDR2 YENEEA, per germline.

The rearrangement joins TRBV9 to TRBJ2-2; maybe TRBD2 (5 bases). The germline V gene encodes CDR1 SGDLS and CDR2 YYNGEE. V was trimmed by 5 bases and J by 2 bases, leaving 7 bases between them. The CDR3 is 13 amino acids. CDR3 coding DNA: TGTGCCAGCAGACCGGGAAACACCGGGGAGCTGTTTTTT. Its translation is CASRPGNTGELFF.

With regard to this clone: Other DNA sequences from this sample encode an identical CDR3 as well. The chain joins TRBV28 to TRBJ1-5; the match to TRBD1 covers 7 bases. The germline CDR1 and CDR2 sequences are MDHEN and SYDVKM. The V segment lost 5 bases and the J segment 6 bases; nucleotides outside the gene matches: 7. This CDR3 region has 14 residues. For the CDR3, the DNA is TGTGCCAGCAGTGGGACAGAAGTAGGTCAGCCCCAGCATTTT. Residues: CASSGTEVGQPQHF.

The genes are TRBV4-1 and TRBJ1-4, with TRBD1 as a possible D gene (6 bases). Trimming took 6 bases from V and 1 from J, leaving 9 bases between them. The CDR3 length is 14 residues. Per the germline V gene, CDR1 is MGHRA and CDR2 is YSYEKL. CDR3 DNA sequence: TGCGCCAGCAGAACAGGGCTAACTAATGAAAAACTGTTTTTT. Its translation: CASRTGLTNEKLFF.

This clone came up once. This sequence joins TRBV28 and TRBJ1-5; 10 bases fit TRBD1. From germline, CDR1 is MDHEN and CDR2 SYDVKM. The CDR3 is 15 residues long. With V trimmed by 5 bases and J by 5 bases, 6 bases remained unmatched. This chain's CDR3 is CASSTTGQGYQPQHF. The CDR3, as DNA: TGTGCCAGCAGTACTACGGGACAGGGGTATCAGCCCCAGCATTTT.

The V call is TRBV7-9, the J call TRBJ2-7, with TRBD1 matching 8 bases. The junction had 13 bases not matched to a gene; V was cut back by 2 bases and J by 4 bases. The germline CDR1 and CDR2 sequences are SEHNR and FQNEAQ (reference sequence). The CDR3 consists of 17 residues. The CDR3 here is CASSLSFGQGKRYEQYF. CDR3 sequence (DNA): TGTGCCAGCAGCTTATCCTTTGGACAGGGAAAAAGGTACGAGCAGTACTTC.

The rearrangement joins TRBV7-9 to TRBJ2-5; 7 bases are a match to TRBD1. From germline, CDR1 is SEHNR and CDR2 FQNEAQ (reference sequence). The J segment lost 5 bases and the V segment lost 6 bases, leaving 12 bases of the junction unmatched. CDR3 length: 15 residues. CDR3 sequence: CASRAPFRQGETQYF. DNA for the CDR3: TGTGCCAGCAGGGCCCCCTTCCGACAGGGTGAGACCCAGTACTTC.

The chain couples TRBV28 to TRBJ1-5, with 8 bases identical to TRBD1. Germline values: CDR1 MDHEN, CDR2 SYDVKM. This CDR3 comprises 14 residues. V was pared by 6 bases and J by 5 bases, with 6 bases of the junction left unmatched. This CDR3 reads CASRWTGWDQPQHF. In DNA form, the CDR3 reads TGTGCCAGCAGATGGACAGGGTGGGATCAGCCCCAGCATTTT.

The V and J genes are TRBV10-3 and TRBJ2-3; a weak D match, TRBD2 (6 bases). This CDR3 region has 16 residues. Trimming shortened V by 1 base and J by 1 base, and 12 bases separated the two germline ends. CDR1 is ENHRY and CDR2 is SYGVKD in the germline V gene. Written as DNA, the CDR3 is TGTGCCATCAGTGAGTTGGCTAGCGACCGCACAGATACGCAGTATTTT. Its translation is CAISELASDRTDTQYF.

This clone turned up a few times. The gene calls are TRBV9 and TRBJ2-3; 7 bases map to TRBD1. This CDR3 is 16 amino acids long. V shed 4 bases and J 2 bases; nucleotides not matched to a gene: 10. Germline CDR1 is SGDLS and CDR2 is YYNGEE. The CDR3 loop reads CASSIRGQHLTDTQYF. DNA of the CDR3: TGTGCCAGCAGCATTAGGGGACAGCATCTCACAGATACGCAGTATTTT.

The CDR3 sequence is CASSFFSGSDYEQYF. CDR3 nucleotides: TGTGCCAGCAGTTTTTTTAGCGGGTCAGACTACGAGCAGTACTTC. V is TRBV28 and J is TRBJ2-7; 7 bases agree with TRBD2. The CDR3 length is 15 residues. Per germline, CDR1 MDHEN and CDR2 SYDVKM. V lost 3 bases, J lost 3 bases, and 8 bases stayed unmatched.

V usage is TRBV5-7 and J usage is TRBJ1-5; 7 bases fit TRBD1. TRBV5-7 is identified as an open reading frame with a role that is uncertain. The CDR3 is 16 residues long. After removal of 3 bases from V and 8 bases from J, the junction contained 14 bases not matched to a gene. CDR3 amino acids: CASSYTGTEVCEPQHF. In DNA, the CDR3 is TGTGCCAGCAGCTACACCGGGACAGAAGTTTGTGAGCCCCAGCATTTT.

The chain uses TRBV4-1 and TRBJ2-3; 13 positions agree with TRBD2. The trim removed 0 bases at V and 4 bases at J, leaving 4 bases unmatched. CDR3 length equals 17 residues. CDR1 MGHRA and CDR2 YSYEKL come from the germline V gene. Here the CDR3 reads CASSQEGTSGNADTQYF. CDR3 coding DNA: TGCGCCAGCAGCCAAGAGGGGACTAGCGGGAACGCAGATACGCAGTATTTT.

The gene calls are TRBV7-9 and TRBJ2-7, with 7 bases fitting TRBD1. Germline lookup yields CDR1 SEHNR and CDR2 FQNEAQ (reference sequence). The junction had 11 bases not matched to a gene; V was cut back by 5 bases and J by 7 bases. The length of the CDR3 is 14 residues. The CDR3 is CASSQWTGSGEQYF. As DNA, the CDR3 is TGTGCCAGCAGCCAATGGACAGGTTCTGGGGAGCAGTACTTC.

This chain connects TRBV29-1 to TRBJ2-3, with TRBD1 matching 7 bases. The germline V gene has CDR1 SQVTM and CDR2 ANQGSEA. Unmatched junction bases numbered 9, after V lost 8 bases and J lost 7 bases. This CDR3 spans 12 amino acids. As DNA, the CDR3 is TGCAGCATAAGTCAGGGACAGTATACGCAGTATTTT. Translating gives CSISQGQYTQYF.

This clone was recorded once. V is TRBV15 and J is TRBJ1-1; D possibly corresponds to TRBD1 (5 bases). Germline-derived CDR1 and CDR2 are LNHNV and YYDKDF (reference sequence). V lost 1 base to trimming and J lost 10 bases, with 19 bases between them. This CDR3 spans 15 amino acids. The CDR3 protein is CATSRALEGPSRAFF. The CDR3 DNA sequence: TGTGCCACCAGCAGAGCCCTGGAGGGGCCGAGTCGAGCTTTCTTT.

This sequence joins TRBV14 and TRBJ1-2, with 8 bases aligning to TRBD1. In germline, CDR1 is SGHDN, CDR2 FVKESK. This CDR3 is 16 amino acids long. Trimming took 4 bases from V and 4 from J; bases not matched to a gene: 11. DNA for the CDR3: TGTGCCAGCAGCCCCCCCGGGACAGGAACCACCTATGGCTACACCTTC. This encodes CASSPPGTGTTYGYTF.

This clone was counted only a few times. The chain carries TRBV5-5 and TRBJ2-7, with a weak D call TRBD2 (6 bases). Trimming took off 1 base at V and 0 bases at J, with 14 bases between the two ends. The CDR3 length is 16 residues. The germline V gene encodes CDR1 SGHKS and CDR2 YYEKEE (reference sequence). Written as DNA, the CDR3 is TGTGCCAGCAGCTTGTTTCCGGGACTGCTCTCCTACGAGCAGTACTTC. Translated, it gives CASSLFPGLLSYEQYF.

In its sample, this clone was seen once. Relative to the germline gene, one junction end is altered; a read error may explain this. Additional DNA sequences in this sample encode the identical CDR3. The chain uses TRBV19 and TRBJ2-7, with D possibly being TRBD1 (6 bases). The CDR3 is made up of 13 amino acids. From germline, CDR1 is LNHDA and CDR2 SQIVND (reference sequence). Written as DNA, the CDR3 is TGTGCCAGCAGTAAGGACAGCTTTTACGAGCAGTACTTC. Protein: CASSKDSFYEQYF.

For the CDR3, the DNA is TGTGCCAGCAGTGTCAGTCAGGGAAGCCATTCACCCCTCCACTTT. Translation gives CASSVSQGSHSPLHF. V usage is TRBV6-1 and J usage is TRBJ1-6; maybe TRBD1 (5 bases). V was cut by 4 bases and J by 8 bases, with 15 bases left in between. This CDR3 has 15 amino acids. From germline, CDR1 is MNHNS and CDR2 SASEGT.

This sequence joins TRBV10-3 and TRBJ2-2, with 7 bases that match TRBD1. Germline lookup yields CDR1 ENHRY and CDR2 SYGVKD. The CDR3 length is 18 residues. The J segment lost 1 base and the V segment lost 3 bases, leaving 11 bases of the junction unmatched. The CDR3 nucleotides read TGTGCCATCAGTGATGTAATTAGGGACAGCCTGAACACCGGGGAGCTGTTTTTT. It codes for CAISDVIRDSLNTGELFF.

V and J are TRBV5-1 and TRBJ2-2; D gene unclear. The germline V gene encodes CDR1 SGHRS and CDR2 YFSETQ. This CDR3 region has 15 residues. The V gene lost 4 bases and the J gene lost 4 bases, with 14 bases spanning the gap. CDR3 sequence (DNA): TGCGCCAGCAGCGTGGGATCGGAGTTCACCGGGGAGCTGTTTTTT. Its protein is CASSVGSEFTGELFF.

This clone was detected only a few times. V usage is TRBV19 and J usage is TRBJ1-4; tentatively, D is TRBD1 (6 bases). Trimming removed 6 bases from V and 5 bases from J, with 13 bases in between. CDR1 is LNHDA, CDR2 SQIVND, per germline (reference sequence). The CDR3 consists of 14 residues. CDR3 coding DNA: TGTGCCAGTAGGTGGGGGCAGCAAAATGAAAAACTGTTTTTT. Protein: CASRWGQQNEKLFF.

The chain uses TRBV6-5 and TRBJ1-4; D not certain. The V end lost 5 bases, the J end lost 14 bases, and 18 bases lay between the germline ends. Germline V gives CDR1 MNHEY, CDR2 SVGAGI. The CDR3 is 13 residues long. The CDR3 region is CASSPPERTRLFF. CDR3 coding DNA: TGTGCCAGCAGTCCCCCCGAGCGCACGAGGCTGTTTTTT.

The chain combines TRBV11-3 with TRBJ2-2, with 15 bases lining up with TRBD2. The germline V gene has CDR1 SGHNT and CDR2 YENEEA. V gave up 4 bases and J gave up 2 bases; unmatched junction bases: 5. CDR3 length equals 18 residues. CDR3 nucleotide sequence: TGTGCCAGCAGCTCCCGGGGACTAGCGGGGGGAAACACCGGGGAGCTGTTTTTT. This codes for CASSSRGLAGGNTGELFF. The full variable domain, completed using reference TRBV11-3 and TRBJ2-2, is EAGVVQSPRYKIIEKKQPVAFWCNPISGHNTLYWYLQNLGQGPELLIRYENEEAVDDSQLPKDRFSAERLKGVDSTLKIQPAELGDSAVYLCASSSRGLAGGNTGELFFGEGSRLTVL.